Each of the 26 T cell receptor beta chains below was sequenced from the same sample in a study of control samples from healthy donors and cancer patients. Assay: immunoSEQ multiplex PCR; the TCRdb copy retains only in-frame clones and omits some. This sample has about 150,000 clones, with about 93% found just once. Sequenced input: blood. These receptors were obtained from a man aged 50 to 60 in good health.

The chain carries TRBV6-6 and TRBJ2-1; 10 nucleotides agree with TRBD2. The ends lost 7 bases at V and 6 bases at J; junction bases unmatched: 9. There are 15 residues in the CDR3. Per the germline V gene, CDR1 is MNHNY and CDR2 is SVGAGI (reference sequence). The CDR3 sequence is CASIMRTSGANEQFF. The CDR3 nucleotides read TGTGCCAGCATCATGAGGACTAGCGGAGCCAATGAGCAGTTCTTC.

V is TRBV18 and J is TRBJ2-7, with D perhaps matching TRBD2 (5 bases). This CDR3 region has 14 residues. The germline gives CDR1 KGHSH, CDR2 LQKENI. The germline V and J ends were trimmed by 2 bases and 2 bases, with 10 bases remaining between them. The CDR3 region is CASSPTRGPYEQYF. The CDR3 DNA is TGTGCCAGCTCACCAACCCGGGGTCCCTACGAGCAGTACTTC.

This clone has a handful of counts. The chain combines TRBV28 with TRBJ2-6; D remains unclear. CDR3 size: 16 residues. Germline lookup yields CDR1 MDHEN and CDR2 SYDVKM. V lost 4 bases and J lost 0, with 10 bases in between. This chain's CDR3 is CASSSHGFSGANVLTF. CDR3 nucleotides: TGTGCCAGCAGTTCACACGGCTTCTCTGGGGCCAACGTCCTGACTTTC.

This clone was seen a single time. V is TRBV6-5 and J is TRBJ2-2, with no clear D. V was shortened by 6 bases and J by 6 bases, with 11 bases between the two germline ends. Germline lookup yields CDR1 MNHEY and CDR2 SVGAGI. The CDR3 totals 13 residues. The CDR3 is CASRDKSSGELFF. The CDR3 bases are TGTGCCAGCAGGGATAAAAGCTCCGGGGAGCTGTTTTTT.

The chain recombines TRBV11-1 with TRBJ2-7; D tentatively reads TRBD1 or TRBD2 (5 bases each). The CDR3 is 13 amino acids. Germline V gene data show CDR1 as SGHAT and CDR2 as FQDESV (reference sequence). Between the trimmed V and J ends, which lost 3 bases and 4 bases, there was a span of 10 bases. The CDR3 DNA follows: TGTGCCAGCAGCTTTAGCGCAGGGTACGAGCAGTACTTC. Protein sequence: CASSFSAGYEQYF.

The genes are TRBV3-1 (or the pseudogene TRBV3-2) and TRBJ1-2; TRBD1 matches 7 bases. Unmatched junction bases numbered 6, after V lost 0 bases and J lost 2 bases. Germline CDR1 LGHDT, CDR2 YNNKEL (reference sequence). The CDR3 covers 16 residues. CDR3 region: CASSQEGGGFNYGYTF. In DNA form, the CDR3 reads TGTGCCAGCAGCCAAGAAGGGGGCGGCTTCAACTATGGCTACACCTTC.

This clone has a single count. J is TRBJ2-1 and V is TRBV29-1; 7 nucleotides align to TRBD1. The V gene's germline CDR1 is SQVTM and CDR2 ANQGSEA. The V and J ends lost 4 bases and 8 bases, in that order; junction bases with no gene match: 5. This CDR3 comprises 12 residues. CDR3 bases: TGCAGCGTTGGGACAGGATACTATGAGCAGTTCTTC. This codes for CSVGTGYYEQFF.

The genes are TRBV2 and TRBJ1-1, with D possibly being TRBD1 (6 bases). CDR3 length: 14 residues. Germline V gene lookup returns CDR1 SNHLY and CDR2 FYNNEI. The germline V and J ends were trimmed by 2 bases and 7 bases, with 14 bases remaining between them. The CDR3 reads CASSERGTQNEAFF. The DNA for the CDR3 is TGTGCCAGCAGTGAACGAGGGACACAAAATGAAGCTTTCTTT.

The chain's CDR3 is CASSLDRRTEAFF. The CDR3 region has the DNA TGTGCCAGCAGTTTAGACAGAAGGACTGAAGCTTTCTTT. The genes are TRBV27 and TRBJ1-1; weak D call: TRBD1 (5 bases). The CDR3 is 13 amino acids. V was cut by 2 bases and J by 5 bases, with 9 bases left in between. The germline V gene has CDR1 MNHEY and CDR2 SMNVEV (reference sequence).

This clone was recorded only once. CDR3 residues: CASSLTGGVYNEQFF. CDR3 DNA sequence: TGTGCCAGCAGTCTAACAGGGGGCGTTTACAATGAGCAGTTCTTC. The rearrangement links TRBV6-4 to TRBJ2-1, with TRBD1 matching over 9 bases. The germline gives CDR1 MRHNA, CDR2 SNTAGT. V lost 5 bases, J lost 4 bases, and 6 bases stayed unmatched. The CDR3 has 15 residues.

This chain connects TRBV3-1 (or the pseudogene TRBV3-2) to TRBJ1-2, with D unclear. The CDR3 runs to 12 residues. Per germline, CDR1 LGHDT and CDR2 YNNKEL (reference sequence). Trimming stripped 5 bases from V and 8 bases from J, with 12 bases between. CDR3 sequence: CASSSLPTGYTF. The CDR3 DNA follows: TGTGCCAGCAGCTCCCTGCCAACGGGCTACACCTTC.

This chain links TRBV9 with TRBJ2-7, with D unclear. Germline loops: CDR1 SGDLS, CDR2 YYNGEE. The V end was cut by 0 bases, the J end by 0 bases, with 7 bases between. This CDR3 has 14 amino acids. In DNA, the CDR3 is TGTGCCAGCAGCGTAGCGTGGAACTCCTACGAGCAGTACTTC. Translated: CASSVAWNSYEQYF.

This chain links TRBV3-1 (or the pseudogene TRBV3-2) with TRBJ1-2; D is ambiguous. The germline CDR1 and CDR2 sequences are LGHDT and YNNKEL (reference sequence). The CDR3 loop spans 13 amino acids. V lost 0 bases and J lost 4, with 6 bases in between. The chain's CDR3 is CASSQEGFYGYTF. The CDR3 coding sequence is TGTGCCAGCAGCCAAGAGGGGTTCTATGGCTACACCTTC.

The J gene is TRBJ2-2, the V gene TRBV5-4, with TRBD1 matching over 8 bases. Germline V gene sequence: CDR1 SGHNT, CDR2 YYREEE (reference sequence). The J segment lost 5 bases and the V segment lost 5 bases, leaving 14 bases of the junction unmatched. This CDR3 contains 17 residues. The CDR3 nucleotides read TGTGCCAGCAGTGGGATGGGGACAGGAAGGAGGACCGGGGAGCTGTTTTTT. It encodes CASSGMGTGRRTGELFF. The full variable domain, rest sourced from reference TRBV5-4 and TRBJ2-2, is ETGVTQSPTHLIKTRGQQVTLRCSSQSGHNTVSWYQQALGQGPQFIFQYYREEENGRGNFPPRFSGLQFPNYSSELNVNALELDDSALYLCASSGMGTGRRTGELFFGEGSRLTVL.

The V and J genes are TRBV3-1 (or the pseudogene TRBV3-2) and TRBJ1-2; 7 bases match TRBD1. The CDR3 is 15 residues long. Per germline, CDR1 LGHDT and CDR2 YNNKEL (reference sequence). V shed 1 base and J 3 bases; nucleotides not matched to a gene: 5. Here the CDR3 DNA reads TGTGCCAGCAGCCAAGGGGAGGGGGCCGACTATGGCTACACCTTC. As protein: CASSQGEGADYGYTF.

This clone was seen only a few times. This chain links TRBV6-1 with TRBJ1-3; no firm D call. V was shortened by 2 bases and J by 1 base, with 15 bases between the two germline ends. Per the germline V gene, CDR1 is MNHNS and CDR2 is SASEGT. The CDR3 totals 17 residues. The CDR3 loop is CASSERRTAVSGNTIYF. The DNA of the CDR3 is TGTGCCAGCAGTGAAAGGAGGACGGCAGTATCTGGAAACACCATATATTTT.

J is TRBJ2-3 and V is TRBV5-1; 7 nucleotides line up with TRBD2. The CDR3 covers 18 residues. V was pared by 0 bases and J by 0 bases, with 10 bases of the junction left unmatched. From germline, CDR1 is SGHRS and CDR2 YFSETQ. This CDR3 is CASSLAGYSGSSTDTQYF. CDR3 bases: TGCGCCAGCAGCTTGGCCGGTTATAGCGGGTCCAGCACAGATACGCAGTATTTT.

The chain joins TRBV3-1 (or the pseudogene TRBV3-2) to TRBJ2-2; maybe TRBD2 (5 bases). The CDR3 totals 15 residues. Trimming removed 4 bases at V and 6 bases at J, with 15 bases between. Germline-derived CDR1 and CDR2 are LGHDT and YNNKEL (reference sequence). CDR3: CASSPEAARAGELFF. DNA for the CDR3: TGTGCCAGCAGCCCAGAGGCCGCGAGGGCCGGGGAGCTGTTTTTT.

Points on this clone: Other nucleotide sequences in the sample specify the same CDR3. The V and J genes are TRBV28 and TRBJ2-3; 13 bases align to TRBD2. This CDR3 contains 17 residues. V dropped 5 bases and J dropped 5; count of bases not matched to a gene: 10. Germline CDR1 is MDHEN and CDR2 is SYDVKM. The CDR3 bases are TGTGCCAGCAGTCTTCCCAGGACTAGCGGGAGTCGAGATACGCAGTATTTT. Encoded protein: CASSLPRTSGSRDTQYF.

The gene calls are TRBV27 and TRBJ2-1; 14 nucleotides line up with TRBD2. The length of the CDR3 is 15 residues. Trimming cost V 4 bases and J 9 bases; bases outside gene matches: 5. The germline gives CDR1 MNHEY, CDR2 SMNVEV (reference sequence). CDR3 in amino acids: CASSSTSGRAGEQFF. As DNA, the CDR3 is TGTGCCAGCAGTTCGACTAGCGGGAGGGCCGGTGAGCAGTTCTTC.

V usage is TRBV5-1 and J usage is TRBJ1-1; D not certain. The V end lost 1 base, the J end lost 1 base, and 5 bases lay between the germline ends. Germline V gene lookup returns CDR1 SGHRS and CDR2 YFSETQ. The CDR3 has 13 amino acids. Here the CDR3 DNA reads TGCGCCAGCAGCTTGCACGGGAACACTGAAGCTTTCTTT. It is translated as CASSLHGNTEAFF.

This clone was found a few times. V usage is TRBV25-1 and J usage is TRBJ2-7; D could derive from TRBD1 or TRBD2 (5 bases each). This CDR3 spans 14 amino acids. Trimming took 3 bases from V and 7 from J, leaving 16 bases between them. From germline, CDR1 is MGHDK and CDR2 SYGVNS. DNA of the CDR3: TGTGCCAGCAGTGAGGGGCCTGGGACGGGAGAGCAGTACTTC. The encoded protein is CASSEGPGTGEQYF.

The genes are TRBV2 and TRBJ2-5; TRBD2 agrees at 12 bases. Germline V CDR1 and CDR2: SNHLY, FYNNEI. This CDR3 has 21 amino acids. V was clipped by 3 bases and J by 7 bases; unmatched bases: 24. The CDR3 nucleotides are TGTGCCAGCAGTGAGGCCCCATACGGGACAGGAGGACTAGCGGGACTTGGGACCCAGTACTTC. Translation: CASSEAPYGTGGLAGLGTQYF.

J is TRBJ1-5 and V is TRBV5-1; D is possibly TRBD1 (5 bases). The V gene lost 4 bases and the J gene lost 4 bases, with 12 bases spanning the gap. Germline V gene data show CDR1 as SGHRS and CDR2 as YFSETQ. CDR3 length: 14 amino acids. The CDR3 here is CASSTGPNNQPQHF. In DNA, the CDR3 is TGCGCCAGCAGCACGGGGCCAAATAATCAGCCCCAGCATTTT.

J is TRBJ2-7 and V is TRBV5-6; D is undetermined. Germline lookup yields CDR1 SGHDT and CDR2 YYEEEE. This CDR3 spans 12 amino acids. Trimming shortened V by 0 bases and J by 7 bases, and 8 bases separated the two germline ends. The CDR3 reads CASSLVRSEQYF. The CDR3 coding sequence is TGTGCCAGCAGCTTGGTACGTTCTGAGCAGTACTTC. The complete variable domain, with remaining parts taken from reference TRBV5-6 and TRBJ2-7, reads DAGVTQSPTHLIKTRGQQVTLRCSPKSGHDTVSWYQQALGQGPQFIFQYYEEEERQRGNFPDRFSGHQFPNYSSELNVNALLLGDSALYLCASSLVRSEQYFGPGTRLTVT.

The chain joins TRBV28 to TRBJ2-7, with 10 bases that match TRBD2. Germline V gene sequence: CDR1 MDHEN, CDR2 SYDVKM. The CDR3 extends over 16 amino acids. The ends lost 6 bases at V and 2 bases at J; junction bases unmatched: 10. The DNA of the CDR3 is TGTGCCAGCAGCCGGCTGACTAGCGGGCCTGCCTACGAGCAGTACTTC. Translated: CASSRLTSGPAYEQYF.